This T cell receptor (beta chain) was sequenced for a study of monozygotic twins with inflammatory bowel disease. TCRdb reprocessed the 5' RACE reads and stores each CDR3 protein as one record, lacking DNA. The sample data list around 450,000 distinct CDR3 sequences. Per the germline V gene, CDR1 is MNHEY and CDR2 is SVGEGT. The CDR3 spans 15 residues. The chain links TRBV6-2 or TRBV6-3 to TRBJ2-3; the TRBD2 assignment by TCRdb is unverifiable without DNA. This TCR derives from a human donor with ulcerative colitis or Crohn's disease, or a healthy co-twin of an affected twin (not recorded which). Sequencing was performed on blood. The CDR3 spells CASILAGESTDTQYF.